One TCR beta chain is described in this entry. What it recognizes is unknown. The sort gate was single viable CD3+CD4+CD8-CD45RO+ cells for memory CD4+ T cells. Serostatus was set by detecting CMV pp150, pp28, p38, p52 IgG. The data were obtained in a study of memory CD4+ T cells and cytomegalovirus serostatus. Overall study results and limits: Of under 200 reported CMV TCRbeta sequences, about 70 were found in memory CD4+ repertoires.

The method was immunoSEQ multiplex PCR; TCRdb's version includes in-frame clones alone and lacks a portion of them. This sample carries tens of thousands of clones, about 80% of them seen once, and the ten largest clones take 2.6%. The ends were cut back, 2 bases at V and 4 bases at J, with 3 bases in the middle. The germline V gene encodes CDR1 SGHRS and CDR2 YFSETQ. CDR3 length: 11 amino acids. V usage is TRBV5-1 and J usage is TRBJ1-1, with D hard to call. This TCR derives from an adult in good health and CMV-seropositive. The sequencing sample was made of memory CD4+ T cells from blood. The CDR3 sequence: CASSFGTEAFF. The DNA of the CDR3 is TGCGCCAGCAGCTTTGGCACTGAAGCTTTCTTT.